This entry describes one T cell receptor beta chain. Its antigen is undetermined. The sample belongs to a study of cytomegalovirus exposure and HLA in healthy donors. General study results and limits: Within an earlier analysis, most TCR beta V segments proved productive either about 87% or about 30% of the time. Investigators reported some 150 TCR beta chains as tied to cytomegalovirus. The authors confirmed in vitro that a few CMV-associated chains were specific for CMV antigens.

PCR was performed using 60 Vbeta and 13 Jbeta primers. The repertoire was sequenced with immunoSEQ multiplex PCR; TCRdb's copy has only in-frame clones and lacks some. The sample has 80,000 to 100,000 clones; 75% to 85% are singletons. This CDR3 is 16 amino acids long. CDR1 and CDR2 (germline): PRHDT, FYEKMQ (reference sequence). The V segment lost 0 bases and the J segment 0 bases; nucleotides outside the gene matches: 0. V usage is TRBV13 and J usage is TRBJ2-3; 10 bases are a match to TRBD2. Material: PBMCs. The receptor was derived from a man aged 18 to 29 in good health and CMV-seropositive. The CDR3 region has the DNA TGTGCCAGCAGCTTAGGACTAGCGGGGAGCACAGATACGCAGTATTTT. Translated: CASSLGLAGSTDTQYF.